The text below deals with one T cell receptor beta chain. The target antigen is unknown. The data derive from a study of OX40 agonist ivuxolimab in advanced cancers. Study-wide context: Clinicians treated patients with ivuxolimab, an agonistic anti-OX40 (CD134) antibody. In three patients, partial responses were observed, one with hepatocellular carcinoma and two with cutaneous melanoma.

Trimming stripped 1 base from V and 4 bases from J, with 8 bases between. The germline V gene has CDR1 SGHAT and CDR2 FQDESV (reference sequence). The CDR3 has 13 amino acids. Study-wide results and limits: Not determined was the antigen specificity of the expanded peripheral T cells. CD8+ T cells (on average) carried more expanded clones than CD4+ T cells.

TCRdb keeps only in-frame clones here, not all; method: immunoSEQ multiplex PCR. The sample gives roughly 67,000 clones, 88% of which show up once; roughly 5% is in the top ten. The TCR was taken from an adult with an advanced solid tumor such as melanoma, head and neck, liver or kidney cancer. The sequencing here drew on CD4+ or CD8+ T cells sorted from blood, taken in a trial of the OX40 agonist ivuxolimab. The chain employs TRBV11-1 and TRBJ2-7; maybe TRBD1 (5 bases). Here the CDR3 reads CASSLGGRYEQYF. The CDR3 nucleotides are TGTGCCAGCAGCTTAGGGGGCAGATACGAGCAGTACTTC.